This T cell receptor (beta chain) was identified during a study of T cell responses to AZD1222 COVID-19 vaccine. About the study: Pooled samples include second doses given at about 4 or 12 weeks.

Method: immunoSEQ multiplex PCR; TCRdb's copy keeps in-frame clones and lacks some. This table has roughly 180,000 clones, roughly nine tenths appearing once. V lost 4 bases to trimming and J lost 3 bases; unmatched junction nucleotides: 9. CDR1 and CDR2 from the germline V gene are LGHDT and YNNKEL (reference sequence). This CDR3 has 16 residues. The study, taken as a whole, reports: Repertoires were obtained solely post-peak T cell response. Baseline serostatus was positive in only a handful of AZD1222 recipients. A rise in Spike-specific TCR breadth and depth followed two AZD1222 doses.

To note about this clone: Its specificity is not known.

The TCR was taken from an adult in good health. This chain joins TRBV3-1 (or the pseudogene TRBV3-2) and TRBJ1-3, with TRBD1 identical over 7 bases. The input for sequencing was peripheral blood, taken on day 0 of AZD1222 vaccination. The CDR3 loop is CASSPRGGAGGNTIYF. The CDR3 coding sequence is TGTGCCAGCAGCCCCAGAGGGGGCGCGGGTGGAAACACCATATATTTT.